This T cell receptor beta chain was observed in a study of shared clonotypes between healthy human individuals. The germline CDR1 and CDR2 sequences are KGHSH and LQKENI. This CDR3 region has 16 residues. Trimming took 6 bases from V and 5 from J; bases not matched to a gene: 13. The naive CD8 subset, CD45RO-negative cells positively selected for CCR7, excluded terminally differentiated effector memory CD45RA+ cells. The study's findings and limits: Specimens sampled were limited to blood, with tissue repertoires likely differing.

Some clones are missing from TCRdb's copy, which holds only in-frame ones; the method was immunoSEQ multiplex PCR. The repertoire has 700,000 to 950,000 clones, about 96% of them found once; the top ten carry 0.2% to 0.25%. A note on this clone: Its antigen is undetermined.

The chain carries TRBV18 and TRBJ2-7, with TRBD2 identical over 10 bases. This receptor was taken from a young man in good health. The specimen was naive CD8+ T cells sorted from blood. CDR3 protein: CASSGLAGEAGDEQYF. Here the CDR3 DNA reads TGTGCCAGCTCTGGGCTAGCGGGGGAAGCCGGGGACGAGCAGTACTTC.